Listed below are T cell receptor beta chains from one sample, sequenced in a study of early T cells in non-severe SARS-CoV-2 infection. One entry per CDR3 protein, called by TCRdb with MiXCR from the 5' RACE reads. The top ten hold about 7.7% of the sample, which has about 48,000 distinct CDR3 sequences, roughly 9.8% seen once. Specimen: whole blood. These TCRs come from an adult who was a healthcare worker with PCR-confirmed SARS-CoV-2 infection or an uninfected control (not recorded which). Both conserved end residues are part of each CDR3.

j_gene | v_gene | len | CDR3aa
TRBJ1-2 | TRBV29-1 | 13 | CSGDVGGNYGYTF
TRBJ2-7 | TRBV4-1 | 16 | CASSQGARGLSYEQYF
TRBJ2-2 | TRBV7-6 | 13 | CASSSRTAGELFF
TRBJ1-5 | TRBV7-2 | 19 | CASSSHHTGTGLSNQPQHF
TRBJ2-1 | TRBV29-1 | 14 | CSVVRDRGGNEQFF
TRBJ1-1 | TRBV7-2 | 12 | CASSPPGPEAFF
TRBJ1-6 | TRBV20-1 | 12 | CSAAPPYSPLHF
TRBJ1-1 | TRBV3-1 | 15 | CASSLRRTTNTEAFF
TRBJ1-2 | TRBV29-1 | 16 | CSVEETGGWINYGYTF
TRBJ2-1 | TRBV4-1 | 15 | CASSQSGTGITEQFF
TRBJ2-6 | TRBV6-5 | 14 | CASRVGSGANVLTF
TRBJ2-7 | TRBV28 | 19 | CASSFSPGTSGGVRLEQYF
TRBJ1-6 | TRBV18 | 16 | CASSPPGTGRNSPLHF
TRBJ1-1 | TRBV28 | 14 | CASSARTEITEAFF
TRBJ2-1 | TRBV20-1 | 11 | CSAQAGTKQFF